The 31 T cell receptor beta chains in this list originate from one sample, sequenced in a study of somatic mutations in cytotoxic T cells in rheumatoid arthritis. TCRdb's table, derived via immunoSEQ multiplex PCR, lists solely in-frame clones and lacks some. The sample carries approximately 14,000 clones, more than 65% recorded once. Sequenced input: CD8+ T cells sorted from blood. The source is an adult with rheumatoid arthritis.

This chain links TRBV5-6 with TRBJ1-2; D uncertain. Germline V gives CDR1 SGHDT, CDR2 YYEEEE. Trimming pared 1 base from V and 7 bases from J, leaving 17 bases between. The CDR3 runs 15 residues. The CDR3 nucleotides are TGTGCCAGCAGCTTGTCACAGTATGTGGGCCCTGGCTACACCTTC. Translating gives CASSLSQYVGPGYTF.

The V gene is TRBV28, the J gene TRBJ2-3, with D hard to call. V was cut by 5 bases and J by 4 bases, with 16 bases left in between. CDR1 and CDR2 from the germline V gene are MDHEN and SYDVKM. The CDR3 runs to 15 residues. The CDR3, as DNA: TGTGCCAGCAGTACCTGGGCCACCGGGCCAGATACGCAGTATTTT. Translated, it gives CASSTWATGPDTQYF.

This clone came up once. V is TRBV2 and J is TRBJ2-3; a possible D gene is TRBD2 (7 bases). There are 13 residues in the CDR3. Germline lookup yields CDR1 SNHLY and CDR2 FYNNEI. Trimming pared 9 bases from V and 2 bases from J, leaving 12 bases between. CDR3 region: CARGGGNTDTQYF. The CDR3, as DNA: TGTGCCAGAGGGGGGGGTAACACAGATACGCAGTATTTT. The whole variable domain, filled in from reference TRBV2 and TRBJ2-3, reads EPEVTQTPSHQVTQMGQEVILRCVPISNHLYFYWYRQILGQKVEFLVSFYNNEISEKSEIFDDQFSVERPDGSNFTLKIRSTKLEDSAMYFCARGGGNTDTQYFGPGTRLTVL.

The sample holds one count of this clone. The chain links TRBV7-9 to TRBJ1-4; no definite D call. The CDR3 length is 15 residues. CDR1 is SEHNR, CDR2 FQNEAQ, per germline (reference sequence). Trimming removed 1 base at V and 7 bases at J, with 13 bases between. The CDR3 spells CASSLVGVAAEKLFF. The DNA of the CDR3 is TGTGCCAGCAGCTTAGTCGGGGTAGCAGCTGAAAAACTGTTTTTT.

This clone was observed a few times. The gene calls are TRBV6-5 and TRBJ1-6, with a weak D call TRBD1 (6 bases). Germline assignment: CDR1 MNHEY and CDR2 SVGAGI. The CDR3 runs to 14 residues. Trimming took 6 bases from V and 6 from J, leaving 12 bases between them. CDR3 in amino acids: CASRTGGTNSPLHF. The CDR3 DNA sequence: TGTGCCAGCAGGACAGGCGGCACTAATTCACCCCTCCACTTT.

This sequence joins TRBV29-1 and TRBJ2-1; TRBD2 aligns across 12 bases. V shed 6 bases, J shed 4 bases, and the junction held 7 bases outside the gene matches. This CDR3 spans 15 amino acids. CDR1 and CDR2 (germline): SQVTM, ANQGSEA. CDR3 residues: CSVLASGGGYNEQFF. The CDR3, as DNA: TGCAGCGTGCTGGCTAGCGGGGGGGGTTACAATGAGCAGTTCTTC.

The genes are TRBV28 and TRBJ1-1; D call uncertain. This CDR3 comprises 12 residues. Per the germline V gene, CDR1 is MDHEN and CDR2 is SYDVKM. V lost 3 bases and J 7 bases, leaving 9 bases between the germline ends. The CDR3 sequence: CASSFAGREAFF. In DNA, the CDR3 is TGTGCCAGCAGTTTCGCAGGCCGTGAAGCTTTCTTT.

The chain links TRBV6-5 to TRBJ1-2; the D gene is possibly TRBD1 (5 bases). This CDR3 spans 15 amino acids. Germline V gives CDR1 MNHEY, CDR2 SVGAGI. Trimming removed 6 bases at V and 3 bases at J, with 17 bases between. CDR3 sequence: CASRGPGGDYYGYTF. As DNA, the CDR3 is TGTGCCAGCAGGGGGCCCGGTGGGGATTACTATGGCTACACCTTC.

Relative to its sample, this clone is medium-sized (0.01 to 0.1%). Here the CDR3 DNA reads TGTGCCAGTAGGCAATTAGTAGGTAGCAATCAGCCCCAGCATTTT. Encoded protein: CASRQLVGSNQPQHF. V and J are TRBV19 and TRBJ1-5; no clear D gene. Germline V lookup: CDR1 LNHDA, CDR2 SQIVND (reference sequence). The CDR3 runs 15 residues. Trimming removed 6 bases at V and 0 bases at J, with 12 bases between.

V gene TRBV9 combines with J gene TRBJ2-7; tentatively, D is TRBD2 (6 bases). CDR1 SGDLS and CDR2 YYNGEE come from the germline V gene. CDR3 length equals 13 residues. V was clipped by 0 bases and J by 4 bases, with 8 bases between them. The DNA of the CDR3 is TGTGCCAGCAGCGTAGGAGGGACTTACGAGCAGTACTTC. Translating gives CASSVGGTYEQYF.

This sequence joins TRBV5-4 and TRBJ2-1, with D perhaps TRBD2 (5 bases). Germline lookup yields CDR1 SGHNT and CDR2 YYREEE (reference sequence). Trimming cost V 3 bases and J 0 bases, with 10 bases left between them. The CDR3 length is 15 residues. CDR3 sequence (DNA): TGTGCCAGCAGCTCGGACTCCTACTCCTACAATGAGCAGTTCTTC. Protein sequence: CASSSDSYSYNEQFF. The complete variable domain, with remaining parts taken from reference TRBV5-4 and TRBJ2-1, reads ETGVTQSPTHLIKTRGQQVTLRCSSQSGHNTVSWYQQALGQGPQFIFQYYREEENGRGNFPPRFSGLQFPNYSSELNVNALELDDSALYLCASSSDSYSYNEQFFGPGTRLTVL.

The rearrangement uses TRBV5-1 and TRBJ2-7; possible D gene TRBD1, 5 bases. The CDR3 extends over 14 amino acids. Per germline, CDR1 SGHRS and CDR2 YFSETQ. Trimming shortened V by 2 bases and J by 1 base, and 10 bases separated the two germline ends. CDR3 sequence reads: CASSFRAGSYEQYF. The CDR3 DNA follows: TGCGCCAGCAGCTTCAGAGCAGGGTCCTACGAGCAGTACTTC.

The genes are TRBV28 and TRBJ1-1; the match to TRBD1 covers 7 bases. The ends lost 6 bases at V and 4 bases at J; junction bases unmatched: 8. Germline values: CDR1 MDHEN, CDR2 SYDVKM. The length of the CDR3 is 14 residues. CDR3 in DNA: TGTGCCAGCAGGACCGACAGGGAATCCACTGAAGCTTTCTTT. Its translation is CASRTDRESTEAFF.

This clone came up once. The J gene is TRBJ2-7, the V gene TRBV5-4; D is undetermined. V shed 0 bases and J shed 1 base, with 11 bases lying between them. The CDR3 length is 15 residues. CDR1 and CDR2 (germline): SGHNT, YYREEE (reference sequence). The CDR3 DNA reads as TGTGCCAGCAGCTTGGCAACCCGTATTTCCTACGAGCAGTACTTC. Translating it yields CASSLATRISYEQYF.

This chain links TRBV28 with TRBJ1-4; D call uncertain. The CDR3 consists of 15 residues. Germline-derived CDR1 and CDR2 are MDHEN and SYDVKM. V shed 6 bases and J shed 2 bases, with 13 bases lying between them. The CDR3 here is CASSPLEETNEKLFF. The CDR3 DNA is TGTGCCAGCAGCCCCTTAGAGGAGACTAATGAAAAACTGTTTTTT.

This sequence joins TRBV9 and TRBJ1-3; perhaps TRBD1 as D (5 bases). The CDR3 is 15 residues long. Germline loops: CDR1 SGDLS, CDR2 YYNGEE. V shed 3 bases and J shed 0 bases, with 10 bases lying between them. CDR3 loop: CASSASGVSGNTIYF. The CDR3, as DNA: TGTGCCAGCAGCGCATCGGGGGTCTCTGGAAACACCATATATTTT.

This clone is categorized as medium-sized. J is TRBJ2-3 and V is TRBV30, with 9 bases aligning to TRBD1. The CDR3 covers 15 residues. Trimming at V came to 1 base and at J to 6 bases, leaving 8 bases not matched to a gene. Germline V lookup: CDR1 GTSNPN, CDR2 SVGIG (reference sequence). The CDR3 bases are TGTGCCTGGAGTGGTACAGGGGGCGCGGCTGATACGCAGTATTTT. This gives the protein CAWSGTGGAADTQYF.

The chain joins TRBV11-3 to TRBJ1-1, with D perhaps matching TRBD1 (5 bases). Germline V lookup: CDR1 SGHNT, CDR2 YENEEA. The CDR3 length is 17 residues. V was clipped by 3 bases and J by 1 base, with 18 bases between them. CDR3 residues: CASSFPARGTPNTEAFF. CDR3 DNA sequence: TGTGCCAGCAGCTTCCCCGCCCGGGGGACGCCGAACACTGAAGCTTTCTTT.

The V gene is TRBV7-9, the J gene TRBJ2-5; no clear D. From germline, CDR1 is SEHNR and CDR2 FQNEAQ (reference sequence). V was pared by 3 bases and J by 5 bases, with 10 bases between. The CDR3 contains 13 residues. CDR3 region: CASSFTVGETQYF. As DNA, the CDR3 is TGTGCCAGCAGCTTTACCGTCGGGGAGACCCAGTACTTC.

The rearrangement uses TRBV15 and TRBJ2-2; no reliable D call. Trimming pared 0 bases from V and 7 bases from J, leaving 12 bases between. Looked up from germline, CDR1 is LNHNV and CDR2 is YYDKDF (reference sequence). The CDR3 loop spans 15 amino acids. CDR3 amino acids: CATSRDDGEYGELFF. CDR3 coding DNA: TGTGCCACCAGCAGAGACGATGGGGAATACGGGGAGCTGTTTTTT.

This clone has just a few counts. This chain joins TRBV27 and TRBJ2-6; no definite D call. Trimming took off 9 bases at V and 0 bases at J, with 9 bases between the two ends. This CDR3 spans 14 amino acids. Germline V gene sequence: CDR1 MNHEY, CDR2 SMNVEV (reference sequence). The CDR3 sequence: CASRVLSGANVLTF. The CDR3 DNA is TGTGCCAGTAGGGTCCTCTCTGGGGCCAACGTCCTGACTTTC.

The chain is built from TRBV4-3 and TRBJ1-5; D is perhaps TRBD1 (6 bases). Per germline, CDR1 LGHNA and CDR2 YSLEER. The CDR3 extends over 16 amino acids. Trimming shortened V by 0 bases and J by 2 bases, and 11 bases separated the two germline ends. CDR3 bases: TGCGCCAGCAGCCAAGATACAGGGACGGGCAATCAGCCCCAGCATTTT. The encoded protein is CASSQDTGTGNQPQHF.

The chain carries TRBV13 and TRBJ1-1, with a tentative D call TRBD1 (6 bases). Germline V lookup: CDR1 PRHDT, CDR2 FYEKMQ (reference sequence). V was pared by 6 bases and J by 0 bases, with 11 bases between. The CDR3 is 14 amino acids. CDR3 sequence: CASRDRAMNTEAFF. The CDR3 DNA sequence: TGTGCCAGCAGGGACAGAGCCATGAACACTGAAGCTTTCTTT.

This clone was recorded only once. V usage is TRBV18 and J usage is TRBJ2-2; D remains unclear. Germline-derived CDR1 and CDR2 are KGHSH and LQKENI. Deletions cut 0 bases from V and 2 bases from J, with 4 bases between. The CDR3 length is 14 residues. The CDR3 here is CASSPPDNTGELFF. The CDR3 coding sequence is TGTGCCAGCTCACCACCTGACAACACCGGGGAGCTGTTTTTT.

The rearrangement uses TRBV4-3 and TRBJ1-1; D not certain. The CDR3 consists of 20 residues. V was pared by 2 bases and J by 0 bases, with 25 bases between. Per germline, CDR1 LGHNA and CDR2 YSLEER. The CDR3 region is CASSQLPASMSPGLNTEAFF. CDR3 sequence (DNA): TGCGCCAGCAGCCAACTCCCAGCCTCGATGAGCCCCGGGTTGAACACTGAAGCTTTCTTT.

V and J are TRBV28 and TRBJ1-1, with TRBD1 identical over 7 bases. The CDR3 runs to 16 residues. V dropped 7 bases and J dropped 1; count of bases not matched to a gene: 12. In germline, CDR1 is MDHEN, CDR2 SYDVKM. The DNA for the CDR3 is TGTGCCAGCACCGTCCGTCCGGGACAGTCGAACACTGAAGCTTTCTTT. Translated: CASTVRPGQSNTEAFF.

This chain joins TRBV19 and TRBJ1-5; D is uncertain. Germline CDR1 and CDR2: LNHDA and SQIVND (reference sequence). V lost 6 bases to trimming and J lost 5 bases, with 17 bases between them. The CDR3 sequence is 15 residues long. The CDR3, as DNA: TGTGCCAGTAGCTCCCGATACCTGTTCGATCAGCCCCAGCATTTT. Residues: CASSSRYLFDQPQHF.

The chain uses TRBV18 and TRBJ1-4, with TRBD1 as a possible D gene (5 bases). The CDR3 length is 16 residues. Trimming removed 1 base at V and 0 bases at J, with 9 bases between. Germline V CDR1 and CDR2: KGHSH, LQKENI. The CDR3 bases are TGTGCCAGCTCACCACGGGGGACGGCAACTAATGAAAAACTGTTTTTT. Its translation: CASSPRGTATNEKLFF.

J is TRBJ1-6 and V is TRBV9; D is unresolved. Germline V gene data show CDR1 as SGDLS and CDR2 as YYNGEE. The CDR3 has 14 amino acids. With 2 bases removed from V and 7 bases from J, the gap between germline ends came to 10 bases. CDR3 sequence reads: CASSVEGENSPLHF. The CDR3 bases are TGTGCCAGCAGCGTTGAGGGAGAAAATTCACCCCTCCACTTT.

The V gene is TRBV4-3, the J gene TRBJ1-1; possible D gene TRBD1, 6 bases. The V gene's germline CDR1 is LGHNA and CDR2 YSLEER. CDR3 length: 12 residues. V was shortened by 1 base and J by 7 bases, with 7 bases between the two germline ends. The CDR3, as DNA: TGCGCCAGCAGCCAAGGGACAGATGAAGCTTTCTTT. Translating gives CASSQGTDEAFF.

The rearrangement uses TRBV7-9 and TRBJ1-5, with 7 bases aligning to TRBD1. Trimming at V came to 5 bases and at J to 2 bases, leaving 15 bases not matched to a gene. Per germline, CDR1 SEHNR and CDR2 FQNEAQ (reference sequence). This CDR3 is built from 18 residues. This CDR3 is CASSPLKGTADRNQPQHF. The CDR3 DNA reads as TGTGCCAGCAGCCCCCTCAAGGGGACAGCCGATCGCAATCAGCCCCAGCATTTT.